The clone carrying this T cell receptor (beta chain) was seen repeatedly, ten times or more. These data come from a study of T cell repertoires in cytomegalovirus infection. Each CDR3 protein gets one entry after TCRdb re-called the reads with MiXCR. The sample has around 450,000 distinct CDR3 sequences; approximately 11% are singletons. The germline CDR1 and CDR2 sequences are MNHEY and SVGEGT. V gave up 6 bases and J gave up 4 bases; unmatched junction bases: 15. The CDR3 is 18 amino acids. The sequence was collected from a human donor in good health (CMV status not recorded). Some clones in this sample may be carry-over from other donors' samples. The sample was PBMCs. The chain has TRBV6-2 or TRBV6-3 and TRBJ2-1; TRBD2 agrees at 10 bases. CDR3 loop: CASSGVRKGTSEYNEQFF. The CDR3 region has the DNA TGTGCCAGCAGCGGGGTTAGGAAGGGGACTAGCGAATACAATGAGCAGTTCTTC.